Shown below are 14 T cell receptor beta chains from a single sample sequenced in a study of tumour-infiltrating T cells in Burkitt lymphoma (dated by TCRdb to the early 2020s). Library preparation employed the immunoSEQ multiplex PCR assay. As stored in TCRdb, this immuneACCESS dataset retains in-frame rearrangements with V and J assigned. A fraction of the clones does not appear; measured against another copy, unresolved V genes explain less than half of the discrepancy, and the remainder lacks a known reason. The sample table shows about 1,600 clones, and under 50% are seen once. The top ten hold 2% to 3% of the sample. The source material was tumor tissue. The receptor set was obtained from a human donor with Burkitt lymphoma.

The chain has TRBV19 and TRBJ1-5; D remains ambiguous. Trimming took off 0 bases at V and 3 bases at J, with 21 bases between the two ends. Germline CDR1 LNHDA, CDR2 SQIVND (reference sequence). This CDR3 is 19 amino acids long. The CDR3 sequence: CASSIDPGFWQVDNQPQHF. The CDR3 region has the DNA TGTGCCAGTAGTATAGATCCGGGATTTTGGCAGGTCGACAATCAGCCCCAGCATTTT.

The table lists this clone with a few counts. The CDR3 coding sequence is TGTGCCAGCAGCCCTCGACAGGAGAACACTGAAGCTTTCTTT. Translation gives CASSPRQENTEAFF. V usage is TRBV11-3 and J usage is TRBJ1-1; a possible D gene is TRBD1 (6 bases). V gave up 5 bases and J gave up 1 base, with 11 bases separating them. Germline CDR1 reads SGHNT; CDR2 reads YENEEA. This CDR3 is 14 amino acids long. Full variable domain (rest looked up from reference TRBV11-3 and TRBJ1-1): EAGVVQSPRYKIIEKKQPVAFWCNPISGHNTLYWYLQNLGQGPELLIRYENEEAVDDSQLPKDRFSAERLKGVDSTLKIQPAELGDSAVYLCASSPRQENTEAFFGQGTRLTVV.

The V gene is TRBV10-3, the J gene TRBJ1-1; no clear D gene. Per the germline V gene, CDR1 is ENHRY and CDR2 is SYGVKD. Trimming took 8 bases from V and 1 from J, leaving 11 bases between them. The CDR3 runs 13 residues. Here the CDR3 DNA reads TGTGCCATCTTACGGCAGCCGAACACTGAAGCTTTCTTT. Its protein product is CAILRQPNTEAFF.

The gene calls are TRBV7-9 and TRBJ1-2, with D hard to call. The CDR3 has 15 amino acids. The V and J ends lost 2 bases and 0 bases respectively, with 10 bases between them. Germline CDR1 SEHNR, CDR2 FQNEAQ (reference sequence). CDR3 residues: CASSLNLDANYGYTF. Here the CDR3 DNA reads TGTGCCAGCAGCTTAAACCTAGACGCTAACTATGGCTACACCTTC.

The chain carries TRBV4-2 and TRBJ2-3; D is unclear. The CDR3 sequence is 15 residues long. Germline V gene lookup returns CDR1 LGHNA and CDR2 YNFKEQ. Trimming shortened V by 4 bases and J by 0 bases, and 11 bases separated the two germline ends. DNA of the CDR3: TGTGCCAGCAGCCCGATCGCCACTAGCACAGATACGCAGTATTTT. Its protein product is CASSPIATSTDTQYF.

The sample holds a few counts of this clone. J is TRBJ2-7 and V is TRBV5-1; no reliable D call. In germline, CDR1 is SGHRS, CDR2 YFSETQ. The V end lost 4 bases, the J end lost 2 bases, and 10 bases lay between the germline ends. The CDR3 extends over 13 amino acids. The CDR3 DNA reads as TGCGCCAGCAGCGAGACACCGACCTACGAGCAGTACTTC. Its translation is CASSETPTYEQYF.

This chain uses TRBV5-5 with TRBJ2-7; maybe TRBD2 (7 bases). This CDR3 is built from 16 residues. Trimming pared 2 bases from V and 2 bases from J, leaving 17 bases between. Germline V gene data show CDR1 as SGHKS and CDR2 as YYEKEE (reference sequence). Here the CDR3 reads CASSFKGGSGPYEQYF. The CDR3 DNA is TGTGCCAGCAGCTTTAAGGGGGGTAGCGGGCCCTACGAGCAGTACTTC.

This chain uses TRBV4-2 with TRBJ1-5, with 7 bases aligning to TRBD1. The germline gives CDR1 LGHNA, CDR2 YNFKEQ. After removal of 1 base from V and 4 bases from J, the junction contained 7 bases not matched to a gene. The CDR3 has 16 amino acids. The CDR3 DNA is TGTGCCAGCAGCCAAGTCCTCGGGACAGCTAATCAGCCCCAGCATTTT. This translates into CASSQVLGTANQPQHF.

This clone was picked up a small number of times. The V and J genes are TRBV7-9 and TRBJ1-6; TRBD1 agrees at 8 bases. The CDR3 runs to 15 residues. The V gene's germline CDR1 is SEHNR and CDR2 FQNEAQ (reference sequence). Trimming removed 5 bases from V and 7 bases from J; junction bases left unmatched: 7. Here the CDR3 reads CASSRGQGTNSPLHF. In DNA form, the CDR3 reads TGTGCCAGCAGCCGTGGACAGGGCACGAATTCACCCCTCCACTTT.

This clone was detected a few times. The chain links TRBV5-1 to TRBJ1-4; D is unclear. Trimming cost V 5 bases and J 0 bases, with 11 bases left between them. Germline lookup yields CDR1 SGHRS and CDR2 YFSETQ. The CDR3 is 15 residues long. The CDR3 loop reads CASRPLPATNEKLFF. CDR3 in DNA: TGCGCCAGCAGGCCGCTCCCTGCAACTAATGAAAAACTGTTTTTT.

The rearrangement uses TRBV29-1 and TRBJ2-2; D might be TRBD2 (6 bases). CDR3 length: 16 residues. The V end lost 3 bases, the J end lost 4 bases, and 18 bases lay between the germline ends. In germline, CDR1 is SQVTM, CDR2 ANQGSEA. CDR3 sequence reads: CSVDRRGQGGTGELFF. In DNA, the CDR3 is TGCAGCGTTGACCGGAGAGGGCAGGGAGGCACCGGGGAGCTGTTTTTT.

The chain has TRBV4-1 and TRBJ1-1; D not certain. This CDR3 region has 14 residues. Trimming stripped 1 base from V and 1 base from J, with 7 bases between. Germline loops: CDR1 MGHRA, CDR2 YSYEKL. The CDR3 sequence: CASSQVWANTEAFF. Here the CDR3 DNA reads TGCGCCAGCAGCCAAGTTTGGGCGAACACTGAAGCTTTCTTT.

The sample holds a few counts of this clone. V gene TRBV9 combines with J gene TRBJ1-6, with unresolved D. Trimming shortened V by 0 bases and J by 7 bases, and 11 bases separated the two germline ends. Germline V gene data show CDR1 as SGDLS and CDR2 as YYNGEE. The CDR3 totals 15 residues. CDR3 bases: TGTGCCAGCAGCGTAGGGTCTCTAAACAATTCACCCCTCCACTTT. This translates into CASSVGSLNNSPLHF.

The chain recombines TRBV28 with TRBJ2-7; a possible D gene is TRBD1 (6 bases). Germline values: CDR1 MDHEN, CDR2 SYDVKM. V shed 7 bases and J shed 1 base, with 14 bases lying between them. The CDR3 sequence is 14 residues long. The CDR3 DNA reads as TGTGCCAGCACCCCTCGAGGACAGTCCTACGAGCAGTACTTC. Protein: CASTPRGQSYEQYF.